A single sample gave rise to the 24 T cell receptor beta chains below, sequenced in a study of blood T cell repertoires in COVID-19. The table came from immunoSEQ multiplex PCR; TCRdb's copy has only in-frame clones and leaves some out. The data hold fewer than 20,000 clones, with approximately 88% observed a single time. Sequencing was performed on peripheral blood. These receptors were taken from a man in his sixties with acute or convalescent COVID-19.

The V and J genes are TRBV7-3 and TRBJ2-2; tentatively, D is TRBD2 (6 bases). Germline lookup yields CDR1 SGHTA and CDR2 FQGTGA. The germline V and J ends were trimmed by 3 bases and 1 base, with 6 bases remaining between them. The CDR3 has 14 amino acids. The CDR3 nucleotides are TGTGCCAGCAGCTTTAGCGGGAACACCGGGGAGCTGTTTTTT. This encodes CASSFSGNTGELFF.

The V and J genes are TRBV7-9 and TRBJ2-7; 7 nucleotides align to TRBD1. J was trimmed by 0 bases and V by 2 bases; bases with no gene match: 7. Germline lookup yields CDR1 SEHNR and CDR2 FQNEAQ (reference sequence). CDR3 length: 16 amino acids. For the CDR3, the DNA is TGTGCCAGCAGCTTAAGGATTCGGGACAGCTCCTACGAGCAGTACTTC. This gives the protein CASSLRIRDSSYEQYF.

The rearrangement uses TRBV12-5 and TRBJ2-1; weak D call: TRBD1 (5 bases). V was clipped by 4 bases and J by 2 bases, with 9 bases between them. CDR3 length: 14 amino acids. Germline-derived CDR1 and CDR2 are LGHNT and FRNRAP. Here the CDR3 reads CASGSTGAYNEQFF. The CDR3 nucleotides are TGTGCTAGTGGTTCCACAGGCGCCTACAATGAGCAGTTCTTC.

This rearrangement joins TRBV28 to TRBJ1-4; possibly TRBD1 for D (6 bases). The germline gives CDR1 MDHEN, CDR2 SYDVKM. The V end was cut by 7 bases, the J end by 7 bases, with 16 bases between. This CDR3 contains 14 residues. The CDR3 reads CASTSQGTTEKLFF. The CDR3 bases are TGTGCCAGCACCTCACAGGGAACGACTGAAAAACTGTTTTTT.

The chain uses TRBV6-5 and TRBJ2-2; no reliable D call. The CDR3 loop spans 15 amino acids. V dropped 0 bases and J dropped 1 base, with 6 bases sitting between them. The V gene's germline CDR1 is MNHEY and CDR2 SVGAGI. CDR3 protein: CASSYSSENTGELFF. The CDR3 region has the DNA TGTGCCAGCAGTTACTCCAGCGAGAACACCGGGGAGCTGTTTTTT.

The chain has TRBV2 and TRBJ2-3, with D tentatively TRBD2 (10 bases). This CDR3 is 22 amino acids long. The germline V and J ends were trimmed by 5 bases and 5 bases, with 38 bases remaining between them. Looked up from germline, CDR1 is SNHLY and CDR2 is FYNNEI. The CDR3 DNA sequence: TGTGCCAGCAGTCCTGGGGGGACAGGGCCAAAGTGGTCTAGCGGGAGAGGAGATACGCAGTATTTT. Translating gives CASSPGGTGPKWSSGRGDTQYF.

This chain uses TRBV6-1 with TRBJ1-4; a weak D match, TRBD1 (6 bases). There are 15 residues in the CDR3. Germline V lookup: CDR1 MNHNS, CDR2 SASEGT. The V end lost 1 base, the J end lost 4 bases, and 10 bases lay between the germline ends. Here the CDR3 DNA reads TGTGCCAGCAGTGAAGGGACAGCTCGTAATGAAAAACTGTTTTTT. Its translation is CASSEGTARNEKLFF.

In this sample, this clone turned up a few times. CDR3 residues: CASSFLAVPYNEQFF. In nucleotides, the CDR3 is TGCGCCAGCAGCTTTTTAGCGGTACCCTACAATGAGCAGTTCTTC. This sequence joins TRBV5-1 and TRBJ2-1; tentatively, D is TRBD2 (6 bases). V lost 2 bases to trimming and J lost 2 bases, with 11 bases between them. The CDR3 has 15 amino acids. Germline CDR1 and CDR2: SGHRS and YFSETQ.

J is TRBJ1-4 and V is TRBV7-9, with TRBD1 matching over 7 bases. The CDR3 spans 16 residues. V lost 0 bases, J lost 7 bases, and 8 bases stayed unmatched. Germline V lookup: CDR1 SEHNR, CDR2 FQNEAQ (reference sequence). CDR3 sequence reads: CASSLAPRRGSEKLFF. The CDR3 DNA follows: TGTGCCAGCAGCTTAGCGCCCCGCAGGGGGAGTGAAAAACTGTTTTTT.

CDR3: CASCSASGTGELFF. CDR3 bases: TGTGCCAGCTGTTCAGCGTCAGGGACCGGGGAGCTGTTTTTT. The chain is built from TRBV2 and TRBJ2-2; perhaps TRBD1 as D (5 bases). Germline V gene data show CDR1 as SNHLY and CDR2 as FYNNEI. The CDR3 is made up of 14 amino acids. Trimming removed 8 bases at V and 5 bases at J, with 15 bases between.

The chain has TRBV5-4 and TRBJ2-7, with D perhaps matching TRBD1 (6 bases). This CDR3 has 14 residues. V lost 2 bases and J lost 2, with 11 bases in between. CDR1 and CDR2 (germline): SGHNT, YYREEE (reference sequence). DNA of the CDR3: TGTGCCAGCAGCTTTATGACAGGCCCCTACGAGCAGTACTTC. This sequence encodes CASSFMTGPYEQYF.

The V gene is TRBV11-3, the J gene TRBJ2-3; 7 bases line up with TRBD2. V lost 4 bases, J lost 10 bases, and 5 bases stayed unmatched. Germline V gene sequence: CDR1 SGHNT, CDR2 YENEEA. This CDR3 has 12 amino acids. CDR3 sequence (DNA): TGTGCCAGCAGCTCCTCAGCGGGGCCGCAGTATTTT. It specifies CASSSSAGPQYF.

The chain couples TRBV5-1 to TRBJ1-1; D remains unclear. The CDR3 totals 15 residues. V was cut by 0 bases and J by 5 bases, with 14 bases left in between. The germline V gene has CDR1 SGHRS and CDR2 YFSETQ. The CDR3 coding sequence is TGCGCCAGCAGCTTGGAGCCCGTGGACTCTACTGAAGCTTTCTTT. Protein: CASSLEPVDSTEAFF.

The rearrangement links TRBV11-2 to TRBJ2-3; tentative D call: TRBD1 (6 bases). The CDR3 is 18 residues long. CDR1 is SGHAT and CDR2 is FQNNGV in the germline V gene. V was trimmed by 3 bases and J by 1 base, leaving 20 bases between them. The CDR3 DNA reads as TGTGCCAGCAGCTTGGCCCCCGAACAGGGCTGGCGCACAGATACGCAGTATTTT. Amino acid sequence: CASSLAPEQGWRTDTQYF.

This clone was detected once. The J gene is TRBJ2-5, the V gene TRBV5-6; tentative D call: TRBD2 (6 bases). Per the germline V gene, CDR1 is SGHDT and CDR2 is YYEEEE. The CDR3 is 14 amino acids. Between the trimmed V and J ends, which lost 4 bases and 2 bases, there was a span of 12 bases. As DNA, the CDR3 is TGTGCCAGCAGCACTGCGGGGATACAAGAGACCCAGTACTTC. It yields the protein CASSTAGIQETQYF.

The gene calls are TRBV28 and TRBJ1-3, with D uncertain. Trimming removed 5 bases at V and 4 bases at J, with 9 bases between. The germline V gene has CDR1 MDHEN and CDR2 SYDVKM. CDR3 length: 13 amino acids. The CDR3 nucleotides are TGTGCCAGCAGTCGAGGTTCGGGAAACACCATATATTTT. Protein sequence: CASSRGSGNTIYF.

CDR3 nucleotides: TGTGCCAGCAGCTTGGAAAGCTGGAGGGCTGGGGCCAACGTCCTGACTTTC. Protein product: CASSLESWRAGANVLTF. V and J are TRBV5-4 and TRBJ2-6; possible D gene TRBD2, 6 bases. This CDR3 is built from 17 residues. Germline CDR1 is SGHNT and CDR2 is YYREEE (reference sequence). V shed 0 bases and J shed 2 bases, with 12 bases lying between them.

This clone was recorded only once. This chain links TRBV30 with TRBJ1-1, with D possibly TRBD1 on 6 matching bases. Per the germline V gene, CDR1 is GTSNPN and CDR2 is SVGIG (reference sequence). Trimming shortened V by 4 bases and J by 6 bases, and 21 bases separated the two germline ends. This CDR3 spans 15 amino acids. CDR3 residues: CAWNPRGRVGAEAFF. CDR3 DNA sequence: TGTGCCTGGAACCCCAGGGGCAGGGTCGGCGCTGAAGCTTTCTTT. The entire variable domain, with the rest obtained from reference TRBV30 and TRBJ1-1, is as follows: SQTIHQWPATLVQPVGSPLSLECTVEGTSNPNLYWYRQAAGRGLQLLFYSVGIGQISSEVPQNLSASRPQDRQFILSSKKLLLSDSGFYLCAWNPRGRVGAEAFFGQGTRLTVV.

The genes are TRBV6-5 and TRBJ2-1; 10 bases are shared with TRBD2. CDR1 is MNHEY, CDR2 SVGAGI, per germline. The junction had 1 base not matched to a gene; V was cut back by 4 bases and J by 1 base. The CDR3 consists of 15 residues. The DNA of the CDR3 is TGTGCCAGCAGTTCGGGACTAGCGTCCTACAATGAGCAGTTCTTC. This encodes CASSSGLASYNEQFF.

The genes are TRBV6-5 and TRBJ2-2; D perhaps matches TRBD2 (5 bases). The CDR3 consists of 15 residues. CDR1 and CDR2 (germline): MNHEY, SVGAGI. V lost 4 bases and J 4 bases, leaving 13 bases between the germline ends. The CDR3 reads CASSSTVAGTGELFF. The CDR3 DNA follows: TGTGCCAGCAGTTCAACGGTGGCGGGCACCGGGGAGCTGTTTTTT.

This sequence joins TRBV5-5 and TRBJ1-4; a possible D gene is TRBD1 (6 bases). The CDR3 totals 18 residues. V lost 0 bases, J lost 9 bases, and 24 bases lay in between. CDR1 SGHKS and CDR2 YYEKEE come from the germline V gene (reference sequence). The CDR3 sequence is CASSLAGRGTSGMKKLFF. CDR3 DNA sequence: TGTGCCAGCAGCTTGGCAGGGAGGGGGACATCGGGAATGAAAAAACTGTTTTTT.

The CDR3 DNA is TGTGCCAGTAGTTTGTTCCTAGCGGGAGTTAAGGATGAGCAGTTCTTC. Protein: CASSLFLAGVKDEQFF. The chain carries TRBV19 and TRBJ2-1; 10 nucleotides match TRBD2. The V gene's germline CDR1 is LNHDA and CDR2 SQIVND (reference sequence). V was pared by 5 bases and J by 8 bases, with 12 bases of the junction left unmatched. The length of the CDR3 is 16 residues. The full variable domain, its missing parts supplied by reference TRBV19 and TRBJ2-1, is DGGITQSPKYLFRKEGQNVTLSCEQNLNHDAMYWYRQDPGQGLRLIYYSQIVNDFQKGDIAEGYSVSREKKESFPLTVTSAQKNPTAFYLCASSLFLAGVKDEQFFGPGTRLTVL.

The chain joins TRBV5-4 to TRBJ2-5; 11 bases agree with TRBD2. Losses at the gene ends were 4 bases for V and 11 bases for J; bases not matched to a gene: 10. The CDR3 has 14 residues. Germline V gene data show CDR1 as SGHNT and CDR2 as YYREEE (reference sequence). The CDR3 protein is CASSQRSSGGLQYF. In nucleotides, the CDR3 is TGTGCCAGCAGCCAGAGGTCTAGCGGGGGGTTGCAGTACTTC.

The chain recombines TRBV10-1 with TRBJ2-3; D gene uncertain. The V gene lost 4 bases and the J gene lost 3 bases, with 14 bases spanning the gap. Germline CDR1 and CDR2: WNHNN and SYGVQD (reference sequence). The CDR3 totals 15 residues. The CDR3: CASSVSGIPTDTQYF. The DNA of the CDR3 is TGCGCCAGCAGTGTCTCGGGTATCCCTACAGATACGCAGTATTTT.